This T cell receptor beta chain was identified in a study of beta chain features in type 1 diabetes. Study findings and constraints: Equally in patients and controls, PCR might preferentially amplify shorter templates. Moderately but significantly shorter TCRB CDR3s were found in Type 1 diabetes patients in all four CD4+ subsets. VDJ junctions from type 1 diabetes patients carried fewer insertions and larger deletions. A definitive answer on HLA type influencing TCRB rearrangement was not reached here.

With respect to this clone: Its antigen is still unknown.

Naive, central memory, regulatory and stem cell-like memory cells within the CD4+ compartment were sorted using CD45RO/CCR7/CD25/CD127/CD95/CD27. TCRB transcripts that were expressed got sequenced, as all of the isolated RNA had been reverse transcribed. The table came from immunoSEQ multiplex PCR; TCRdb's copy has only in-frame clones and leaves some out. The sample shows roughly 340,000 clones, roughly 12% of them seen only once. The sequence derives from a woman aged 18-35 years with type 1 diabetes. The source material was naive CD4+ T cells from blood.

In DNA, the CDR3 is TGTGCCAGCAACACGGGCACTGAAGCTTTCTTT. As protein: CASNTGTEAFF. J is TRBJ1-1 and V is TRBV6-5, with D uncertain. V was shortened by 7 bases and J by 4 bases, with 7 bases between the two germline ends. The CDR3 covers 11 residues. Germline lookup yields CDR1 MNHEY and CDR2 SVGAGI.